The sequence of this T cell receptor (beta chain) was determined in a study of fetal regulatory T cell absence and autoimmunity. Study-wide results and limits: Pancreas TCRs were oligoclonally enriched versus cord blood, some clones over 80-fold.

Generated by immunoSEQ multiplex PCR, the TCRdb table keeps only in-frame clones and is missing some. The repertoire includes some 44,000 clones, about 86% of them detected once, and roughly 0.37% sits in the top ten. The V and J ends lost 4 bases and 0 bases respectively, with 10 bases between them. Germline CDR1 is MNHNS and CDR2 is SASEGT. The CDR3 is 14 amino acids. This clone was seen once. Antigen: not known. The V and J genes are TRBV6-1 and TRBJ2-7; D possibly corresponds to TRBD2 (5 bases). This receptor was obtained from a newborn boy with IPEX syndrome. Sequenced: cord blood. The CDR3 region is CASSGSGNSYEQYF. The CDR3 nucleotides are TGTGCCAGCAGTGGAAGCGGAAACTCCTACGAGCAGTACTTC.